This entry features one T cell receptor beta chain sequence. This clonotype was seen only a few times. What this receptor recognizes is not known. No much larger clone exists at a distance of one base, and base qualities are not known. Ophthalmopathy patients had moderately to severely active disease, with a Clinical Activity Score of 3 or more, a NOSPECS grade of 4 or more, and a disease duration of less than 3 months. The study excluded patients with uncontrolled infections, other autoimmune diseases, pregnancy or lactation. Clinical symptoms, serum thyroxine and TRAb, thyroid ultrasound, and orbital computed tomography formed the basis for the diagnoses. PBMCs were isolated from more than 9 ml of fresh peripheral blood by Ficoll-Paque density gradient centrifugation. Total RNA was extracted using Trizol reagent, and RNA quality was assessed on an Agilent 2100 Bioanalyzer. The data were obtained in a study of T cells in Graves' hyperthyroidism and ophthalmopathy (dated by TCRdb to between 2017 and 2020). General notes on the study: Peripheral blood samples were taken at initial diagnosis, before any treatment was given. To identify TCR V-J signatures that set the groups apart, the researchers used a discovery cohort of more than 95 patients, made up of 40 to 45 with Graves' ophthalmopathy and 55 to 65 with stable Graves' hyperthyroidism. Prospective prediction of ophthalmopathy was tested in an independent validation cohort of approximately 19 hyperthyroidism patients and around 16 patients who later progressed to ophthalmopathy. The 75 to 100 discovery patients were randomly divided into training and test sets at a 7:3 ratio. In addition, the study compared T-cell repertoires in thyroid tissue and in blood from about 6 Graves' hyperthyroidism patients. After blood sampling, hyperthyroidism patients were treated with methimazole at a starting dose of 30 mg daily, and ophthalmopathy patients were treated with high-dose intravenous methylprednisolone. According to the paper, TCR Vbeta CDR3 sequencing was carried out on about 140 peripheral blood samples, which came from over 40 ophthalmopathy, 70 to 80 hyperthyroidism and approximately 17 progressor patients. General conclusions and limits of the study: Sample size was not statistically predetermined, and blinding of investigators to group allocation was not performed. In validation, the model predicted progression to ophthalmopathy a median of about 6.8 months before onset, with approximately 70% sensitivity and about 72% specificity. Most expanded thyroid clonotypes (frequency above 0.001) were also found in blood, which suggests that blood repertoires may mirror thyroid immune responses. A model built on a 13 V-J signature distinguished ophthalmopathy from stable hyperthyroidism, reaching about 88% sensitivity and about 81% specificity in cross-validation and 80%/75% in testing.

The TCR beta CDR3 regions were amplified from RNA transcripts. The first round of RT-PCR for the TCR CDR3 was performed with the HTBI primer set and the Qiagen OneStep RT-PCR kit. Libraries were constructed in a second round of multiplex PCR, after which size selection and purification were performed. Sequencing of the libraries was done on an Illumina HiSeq2000 using paired-end 100 bp reads. The source study handled its data this way. SOAPnuke was used to process the raw data, removing reads that contained adapters or uncalled bases, had a mean Phred below 15, or lacked an exact match to the constant primer or identifier. COPE v1.2.5 was used to merge high-quality paired reads, and clonotypes were defined as unique nucleotide sequences. MiTCR v1.1 was used to align clonotypes to the IMGT TRBV, TRBD and TRBJ reference segments. Only V-J combinations with frequency above 0.0001, covering about 99% of repertoires, were analysed. A TCS score was defined as the ratio between F50 (clonal expansion) and ExV (chaos), using BLOSUM62-based TCRdist between CDR3 peptides within each V-J. Welch's t-statistics and random forest reduced roughly 540 V-J features to 10 to 15, which were used in a naive Bayes classifier (R e1071). The public reads were reprocessed in TCRdb via fastp at Q25 and MiXCR, keeping in-frame beta chains. Records with the same CDR3 protein are collapsed into one entry carrying the most frequent genes and DNA. TCRdb assigned the V and J calls; the authors' analysis was not used. For this sample the table gives roughly 280,000 distinct CDR3 sequences, of which about 20% were detected only once. Approximately 60% of the sample is taken by the ten largest.

This clonotype was obtained from a man aged 25-40 years with Graves' ophthalmopathy. Input material: blood.

The CDR3 protein sequence reads: CASSPTGTSGDNEQFF. The sequenced DNA is TGTGCCAGCTCACCAACCGGGACTAGCGGCGACAATGAGCAGTTCTTC. The rearranged chain carries TRBV18 and TRBJ2-1; 11 nucleotides in the junction match TRBD2. Per the germline V gene, KGHSH is the CDR1 and LQKENI is the CDR2. The CDR3 contains 16 residues, cysteine and phenylalanine counted. Only the CDR3 DNA is retained, 48 bases long and in frame from the first base. Trimming accounts for 2 bases at V and 5 bases at J, while the number of junction bases matched to no gene is 5.